The next 28 T cell receptor beta chains were all read from a single sample in a study of Ad26.COV2.S vaccination and SARS-CoV-2 variants (dated by TCRdb to about 2021). The library was generated by the immunoSEQ multiplex PCR assay. Held by TCRdb, this immuneACCESS table contains in-frame sequences only and omits some clones. Under half of the omission traces to an unresolved V gene where checked; the cause of the rest is unknown. The sample contains roughly 380,000 clones, 92% of them found a single time. Of the sample, roughly 3.9% is held by the ten largest clones. In light of the paper, this sample's time point label describes: individuals recovered from natural SARS-CoV-2 infection. Sequences were derived from peripheral blood, sampled after recovery from COVID-19. Receptors originate from a human donor who had recovered from COVID-19.

This chain joins TRBV27 and TRBJ2-6; 9 bases agree with TRBD1. Trimming took 5 bases from V and 4 from J; bases not matched to a gene: 9. Germline values: CDR1 MNHEY, CDR2 SMNVEV (reference sequence). The CDR3 runs to 17 residues. The CDR3 nucleotides read TGTGCCAGCAGTCCAATCAGGACAGGGGCCGGGGCCAACGTCCTGACTTTC. Protein: CASSPIRTGAGANVLTF.

The chain combines TRBV5-1 with TRBJ2-7; D is perhaps TRBD1 (6 bases). Germline CDR1 SGHRS, CDR2 YFSETQ. Deletions cut 1 base from V and 7 bases from J, with 12 bases between. The CDR3 covers 13 residues. The CDR3 DNA reads TGCGCCAGCAGCTTGACAGGGATGTGGGAGCAGTACTTC. Amino acids: CASSLTGMWEQYF.

In DNA, the CDR3 is TGTGCCAGCAGCTTAGCCGGGCATAGCAATCAGCCCCAGCATTTT. It codes for CASSLAGHSNQPQHF. The chain has TRBV7-9 and TRBJ1-5; D is unresolved. V dropped 0 bases and J dropped 0 bases, with 6 bases sitting between them. CDR1 SEHNR and CDR2 FQNEAQ come from the germline V gene (reference sequence). The CDR3 runs 15 residues.

The chain couples TRBV5-1 to TRBJ2-2, with 10 bases fitting TRBD1. The trim removed 4 bases at V and 0 bases at J, leaving 6 bases unmatched. Germline loops: CDR1 SGHRS, CDR2 YFSETQ. This CDR3 spans 17 amino acids. The DNA for the CDR3 is TGCGCCAGCAGCCCCGGGACAGGGGCCGCGAACACCGGGGAGCTGTTTTTT. It translates to CASSPGTGAANTGELFF.

The chain couples TRBV5-1 to TRBJ1-1; possibly TRBD1 for D (5 bases). From germline, CDR1 is SGHRS and CDR2 YFSETQ. The V and J ends lost 4 bases and 4 bases respectively, with 29 bases between them. This CDR3 is built from 19 residues. The CDR3 spells CASSPGHLTDRTQGTEAFF. DNA for the CDR3: TGCGCCAGCAGCCCGGGGCACCTAACGGACCGAACACAAGGCACTGAAGCTTTCTTT.

This chain's CDR3 is CASSLRGDYEQYF. The CDR3 bases are TGTGCCAGCAGCTTGCGGGGGGATTACGAGCAGTACTTC. This chain uses TRBV7-6 with TRBJ2-7; 8 bases map to TRBD2. V was pared by 3 bases and J by 4 bases, with 2 bases of the junction left unmatched. The CDR3 is made up of 13 amino acids. Germline CDR1 reads SGHVS; CDR2 reads FNYEAQ.

This clone was recorded once. The V and J genes are TRBV14 and TRBJ2-1; D is ambiguous. V was clipped by 2 bases and J by 0 bases, with 11 bases between them. CDR1 and CDR2 from the germline V gene are SGHDN and FVKESK. The CDR3 extends over 16 amino acids. CDR3 DNA sequence: TGTGCCAGCAGCCAACTCAGGCAGATCTCCTACAATGAGCAGTTCTTC. Encoded protein: CASSQLRQISYNEQFF.

The rearrangement uses TRBV18 and TRBJ2-1, with TRBD1 matching 7 bases. The J segment lost 0 bases and the V segment lost 3 bases, leaving 11 bases of the junction unmatched. The CDR3 loop spans 18 amino acids. Germline V gene data show CDR1 as KGHSH and CDR2 as LQKENI. CDR3 nucleotide sequence: TGTGCCAGCTCACCGTTTGGGACAGCCCTGAGCTCCTACAATGAGCAGTTCTTC. It is translated as CASSPFGTALSSYNEQFF.

The CDR3 DNA reads TGTGCCAGCAGTTTGATACTAGGTACGCAGTATTTT. Translating it yields CASSLILGTQYF. The chain recombines TRBV12-3 or TRBV12-4 with TRBJ2-3; D might be TRBD2 (5 bases). The ends were cut back, 3 bases at V and 8 bases at J, with 9 bases in the middle. The CDR3 spans 12 residues.

The genes are TRBV14 and TRBJ1-1; the D is unclear. This CDR3 is 15 amino acids long. Between the trimmed V and J ends, which lost 4 bases and 0 bases, there was a span of 12 bases. Germline V CDR1 and CDR2: SGHDN, FVKESK. The CDR3 nucleotides read TGTGCCAGCAGCCTAAAGGTTGGACTGAACACTGAAGCTTTCTTT. It codes for CASSLKVGLNTEAFF.

This chain joins TRBV6-5 and TRBJ2-2, with D hard to call. Trimming stripped 7 bases from V and 7 bases from J, with 10 bases between. Germline assignment: CDR1 MNHEY and CDR2 SVGAGI. CDR3 length: 12 amino acids. This chain's CDR3 is CASIFVGGELFF. In nucleotides, the CDR3 is TGTGCCAGCATTTTCGTAGGCGGGGAGCTGTTTTTT.

This chain links TRBV10-1 with TRBJ2-1, with 9 bases matching TRBD2. Per germline, CDR1 WNHNN and CDR2 SYGVQD (reference sequence). The CDR3 length is 15 residues. V lost 5 bases to trimming and J lost 8 bases; unmatched junction nucleotides: 10. DNA for the CDR3: TGCGCCAGCAGTAGGGCCAGTAGCGGGGGCGATGAGCAGTTCTTC. Translation: CASSRASSGGDEQFF.

This chain uses TRBV27 with TRBJ2-4; TRBD2 agrees at 14 bases. From germline, CDR1 is MNHEY and CDR2 SMNVEV (reference sequence). This CDR3 is 16 amino acids long. V trimming: 6 bases; J trimming: 8 bases; junction bases outside the gene matches: 9. DNA for the CDR3: TGTGCCAGCAGAATCGGGACTAGCGGGGGAGGGGACATTCAGTACTTC. Translating it yields CASRIGTSGGGDIQYF.

This sequence joins TRBV27 and TRBJ2-5; D is unresolved. There are 14 residues in the CDR3. CDR1 is MNHEY and CDR2 is SMNVEV in the germline V gene (reference sequence). V gave up 0 bases and J gave up 1 base, with 6 bases separating them. CDR3 in DNA: TGTGCCAGCAGTTTATCCCCTACCCAAGAGACCCAGTACTTC. Its protein product is CASSLSPTQETQYF.

This clone was observed once. The gene calls are TRBV9 and TRBJ2-7, with D possibly being TRBD2 (7 bases). The germline V gene has CDR1 SGDLS and CDR2 YYNGEE. V lost 4 bases and J lost 3, with 14 bases in between. The CDR3 has 14 amino acids. CDR3 DNA sequence: TGTGCCAGCAGCTTCGGGGGCGGGGGCTACGAGCAGTACTTC. Protein product: CASSFGGGGYEQYF.

The chain carries TRBV18 and TRBJ1-3; D uncertain. CDR3 length: 13 residues. The V and J ends lost 0 bases and 11 bases respectively, with 11 bases between them. Germline CDR1 KGHSH, CDR2 LQKENI. The CDR3 region has the DNA TGTGCCAGCTCACCACCCAACAGACTTTCCATATATTTT. This sequence encodes CASSPPNRLSIYF.

The genes are TRBV6-5 and TRBJ2-1; 9 bases align to TRBD2. This CDR3 has 15 residues. Germline V gene sequence: CDR1 MNHEY, CDR2 SVGAGI. The V and J ends lost 2 bases and 5 bases, in that order; junction bases with no gene match: 4. The CDR3 region is CASSYAAGGNNEQFF. CDR3 nucleotides: TGTGCCAGCAGTTACGCGGCGGGGGGGAACAATGAGCAGTTCTTC.

The V and J genes are TRBV21-1 and TRBJ1-1; the D call in the table, TRBD1, was not verified against the DNA. TRBV21-1 is annotated as a pseudogene. This CDR3 has 15 residues. DNA for the CDR3: TGTGCCAGCAGCAAACCCGCAGGGGTGAACACTGAAGCTTTCTTT. Encoded protein: CASSKPAGVNTEAFF.

The J gene is TRBJ1-5, the V gene TRBV6-2 or TRBV6-3; D is ambiguous. The CDR3 has 13 amino acids. The V gene's germline CDR1 is MNHEY and CDR2 SVGEGT. V shed 1 base and J shed 4 bases, with 5 bases lying between them. CDR3 sequence: CASSYWGNQPQHF. In DNA, the CDR3 is TGTGCCAGCAGTTACTGGGGTAATCAGCCCCAGCATTTT.

In DNA form, the CDR3 reads TGTGCCAGCAGCCCCCGGGACAGTGAAGCTTTCTTT. It is translated as CASSPRDSEAFF. The J gene is TRBJ1-1, the V gene TRBV7-9, with TRBD1 matching over 7 bases. The CDR3 totals 12 residues. Germline V CDR1 and CDR2: SEHNR, FQNEAQ (reference sequence). The J segment lost 7 bases and the V segment lost 5 bases, leaving 4 bases of the junction unmatched.

This chain links TRBV6-1 with TRBJ1-5, with a possible D match to TRBD1 (5 bases). Trimming took off 4 bases at V and 4 bases at J, with 23 bases between the two ends. Germline V CDR1 and CDR2: MNHNS, SASEGT. The CDR3 loop spans 18 amino acids. The CDR3 loop reads CASSVLGGRGRGNQPQHF. As DNA, the CDR3 is TGTGCCAGCAGTGTCCTTGGGGGGAGGGGAAGAGGAAATCAGCCCCAGCATTTT.

V gene TRBV6-6 combines with J gene TRBJ2-7, with TRBD2 as a possible D gene (6 bases). CDR3 length equals 14 residues. Per germline, CDR1 MNHNY and CDR2 SVGAGI (reference sequence). V lost 8 bases and J lost 3, with 17 bases in between. CDR3 amino acids: CASETPGDRYEQYF. CDR3 DNA sequence: TGTGCCAGCGAAACCCCGGGGGACCGCTACGAGCAGTACTTC.

The chain recombines TRBV9 with TRBJ1-4; D not certain. Germline V gene sequence: CDR1 SGDLS, CDR2 YYNGEE. The CDR3 is made up of 14 amino acids. The V end was cut by 0 bases, the J end by 2 bases, with 5 bases between. CDR3: CASSVAGTNEKLFF. Written as DNA, the CDR3 is TGTGCCAGCAGCGTAGCCGGGACTAATGAAAAACTGTTTTTT.

J is TRBJ2-1 and V is TRBV7-8, with 10 bases fitting TRBD2. The J segment lost 1 base and the V segment lost 5 bases, leaving 5 bases of the junction unmatched. The CDR3 sequence is 16 residues long. The V gene's germline CDR1 is SGHVS and CDR2 FQNEAQ. The CDR3 reads CASSRVAGGSYNEQFF. Here the CDR3 DNA reads TGTGCCAGCAGCCGAGTAGCGGGGGGTTCCTACAATGAGCAGTTCTTC.

The chain recombines TRBV16 with TRBJ1-5, with D possibly being TRBD1 (6 bases). The germline gives CDR1 KGHSY, CDR2 FQNENV. V gave up 0 bases and J gave up 7 bases, with 13 bases separating them. The CDR3 totals 15 residues. The CDR3, as DNA: TGTGCCAGCAGCCAATCGGCGGGGGGCGGACAGCCCCAGCATTTT. Amino acids: CASSQSAGGGQPQHF.

CDR3 in DNA: TGTGCCAGCAGCGTAGCGGTAGGGGTGAACAACGAGCAGTACTTC. Protein sequence: CASSVAVGVNNEQYF. The V call is TRBV9, the J call TRBJ2-7; possible D gene TRBD1, 5 bases. There are 15 residues in the CDR3. The germline CDR1 and CDR2 sequences are SGDLS and YYNGEE. Trimming left V 0 bases short and J 5 bases short, with 15 bases between.

This chain connects TRBV11-2 to TRBJ2-3; D perhaps matches TRBD2 (5 bases). Trimming took 2 bases from V and 0 from J, leaving 12 bases between them. Germline CDR1 reads SGHAT; CDR2 reads FQNNGV. The CDR3 contains 16 residues. For the CDR3, the DNA is TGTGCCAGCAGCTTACTTCCGGGGAAGAGCACAGATACGCAGTATTTT. It codes for CASSLLPGKSTDTQYF.

The chain links TRBV6-2 or TRBV6-3 to TRBJ2-3; TRBD2 aligns across 15 bases. The CDR3 length is 18 residues. Germline CDR1 MNHEY, CDR2 SVGEGT. With 5 bases clipped from V and 0 bases from J, the junction kept 6 bases outside the gene matches. The CDR3 DNA reads as TGTGCCAGCAGTCCGGGACTAGCGGGGGGACGAAGCACAGATACGCAGTATTTT. It is translated as CASSPGLAGGRSTDTQYF.